These 21 T cell receptor beta chains came from one sample sequenced in a study of OX40 agonist ivuxolimab in advanced cancers. Sequencing was performed with immunoSEQ multiplex PCR; in TCRdb, only in-frame clones are kept and a portion is missing. The data contain roughly 77,000 clones, approximately 85% of them singletons. Sequencing used CD4+ or CD8+ T cells sorted from blood, obtained in a trial of the OX40 agonist ivuxolimab. All receptors come from an adult with an advanced solid tumor such as melanoma, head and neck, liver or kidney cancer.

The chain carries TRBV5-6 and TRBJ2-2; D gene uncertain. The V gene lost 0 bases and the J gene lost 6 bases, with 9 bases spanning the gap. This CDR3 has 14 amino acids. CDR1 and CDR2 (germline): SGHDT, YYEEEE. CDR3 sequence reads: CASSLGSEAGELFF. The CDR3 nucleotides read TGTGCCAGCAGCTTGGGGTCCGAGGCCGGGGAGCTGTTTTTT.

J is TRBJ2-3 and V is TRBV28; no definite D call. Trimming shortened V by 6 bases and J by 2 bases, and 6 bases separated the two germline ends. The CDR3 runs 12 residues. Germline CDR1 is MDHEN and CDR2 is SYDVKM. The CDR3 sequence is CASSLLTDTQYF. As DNA, the CDR3 is TGTGCCAGCAGCCTCCTCACAGATACGCAGTATTTT. The full variable domain, with the rest looked up from reference TRBV28 and TRBJ2-3, is DVKVTQSSRYLVKRTGEKVFLECVQDMDHENMFWYRQDPGLGLRLIYFSYDVKMKEKGDIPEGYSVSREKKERFSLILESASTNQTSMYLCASSLLTDTQYFGPGTRLTVL.

V is TRBV18 and J is TRBJ2-7; D is perhaps TRBD1 (5 bases). Germline values: CDR1 KGHSH, CDR2 LQKENI. CDR3 size: 13 residues. Trimming took 2 bases from V and 5 from J, leaving 10 bases between them. The CDR3 region is CASSPGQGDEQYF. The CDR3 nucleotides read TGTGCCAGCTCACCAGGTCAGGGCGACGAGCAGTACTTC.

The V call is TRBV5-1, the J call TRBJ2-5; possible D gene TRBD1, 5 bases. V lost 2 bases to trimming and J lost 2 bases, with 10 bases between them. The CDR3 contains 14 residues. Per germline, CDR1 SGHRS and CDR2 YFSETQ. CDR3 sequence: CASSFVQAQETQYF. The DNA of the CDR3 is TGCGCCAGCAGCTTTGTACAGGCGCAAGAGACCCAGTACTTC.

The genes are TRBV7-2 and TRBJ2-1, with a weak D call TRBD2 (7 bases). Trimming took 5 bases from V and 7 from J, leaving 21 bases between them. This CDR3 comprises 16 residues. Germline V gene lookup returns CDR1 SGHTA and CDR2 FQGNSA. Written as DNA, the CDR3 is TGTGCCAGCAGCCCTGGAGGGGGGGCGGTTTGGAATGAGCAGTTCTTC. This sequence encodes CASSPGGGAVWNEQFF.

V gene TRBV18 combines with J gene TRBJ2-1; 14 nucleotides agree with TRBD2. The germline gives CDR1 KGHSH, CDR2 LQKENI. The CDR3 length is 17 residues. The J segment lost 5 bases and the V segment lost 6 bases, leaving 9 bases of the junction unmatched. In DNA, the CDR3 is TGTGCCAGCTCCCACAGGGGACTAGCGGGGGTCGACAATGAGCAGTTCTTC. The encoded protein is CASSHRGLAGVDNEQFF.

This clone was detected only a few times. The chain has TRBV18 and TRBJ2-2; the D is unclear. The V end was cut by 2 bases, the J end by 0 bases, with 10 bases between. Germline lookup yields CDR1 KGHSH and CDR2 LQKENI. The CDR3 contains 16 residues. The DNA for the CDR3 is TGTGCCAGCTCACCAGGGCCGAATTCGAACACCGGGGAGCTGTTTTTT. It translates to CASSPGPNSNTGELFF.

The chain recombines TRBV5-1 with TRBJ1-4; the D gene is possibly TRBD1 (6 bases). The CDR3 contains 14 residues. Per the germline V gene, CDR1 is SGHRS and CDR2 is YFSETQ. V was cut by 0 bases and J by 8 bases, with 11 bases left in between. CDR3 DNA: TGCGCCAGCAGCTTGGTACAGGGCAACGAAAAACTGTTTTTT. It specifies CASSLVQGNEKLFF.

The chain uses TRBV2 and TRBJ1-5; 7 bases are shared with TRBD1. The V segment lost 2 bases and the J segment 4 bases; nucleotides outside the gene matches: 11. Per the germline V gene, CDR1 is SNHLY and CDR2 is FYNNEI. CDR3 length: 17 amino acids. CDR3 sequence (DNA): TGTGCCAGCAGTGAAAGGAGGGGCAGGGGGGGTAATCAGCCCCAGCATTTT. Its protein product is CASSERRGRGGNQPQHF.

The rearrangement joins TRBV2 to TRBJ2-5, with 10 bases matching TRBD1. Looked up from germline, CDR1 is SNHLY and CDR2 is FYNNEI. The CDR3 has 14 amino acids. Losses at the gene ends were 6 bases for V and 4 bases for J; bases not matched to a gene: 5. The CDR3 loop is CASRLGQGGETQYF. CDR3 bases: TGTGCCAGCAGACTAGGACAGGGGGGAGAGACCCAGTACTTC.

The J gene is TRBJ2-5, the V gene TRBV2; D not resolved. This CDR3 contains 11 residues. Germline loops: CDR1 SNHLY, CDR2 FYNNEI. Trimming left V 8 bases short and J 5 bases short, with 9 bases between. CDR3: CASGPWETQYF. CDR3 bases: TGTGCCAGCGGGCCCTGGGAGACCCAGTACTTC.

The rearrangement links TRBV10-1 to TRBJ1-2; D not certain. From germline, CDR1 is WNHNN and CDR2 SYGVQD (reference sequence). The CDR3 consists of 15 residues. The V end lost 6 bases, the J end lost 6 bases, and 20 bases lay between the germline ends. Here the CDR3 DNA reads TGCGCCAGCAGCGATGGCCTGCACAGTGTCGATGGCTACACCTTC. This codes for CASSDGLHSVDGYTF.

The genes are TRBV5-5 and TRBJ1-6; D not resolved. The CDR3 totals 14 residues. V was cut by 4 bases and J by 4 bases, with 9 bases left in between. Per the germline V gene, CDR1 is SGHKS and CDR2 is YYEKEE (reference sequence). CDR3 region: CASSQDLYNSPLHF. The CDR3 nucleotides are TGTGCCAGCAGCCAAGACCTTTATAATTCACCCCTCCACTTT. The full variable domain, with the rest looked up from reference TRBV5-5 and TRBJ1-6, is DAGVTQSPTHLIKTRGQQVTLRCSPISGHKSVSWYQQVLGQGPQFIFQYYEKEERGRGNFPDRFSARQFPNYSSELNVNALLLGDSALYLCASSQDLYNSPLHFGNGTRLTVT.

The V call is TRBV28, the J call TRBJ2-3, with D perhaps TRBD2 (6 bases). Germline CDR1 and CDR2: MDHEN and SYDVKM. V lost 7 bases and J lost 2, with 16 bases in between. This CDR3 region has 15 residues. The DNA of the CDR3 is TGTGCCAGCAACGCCGGAGGGGCGTCCACAGATACGCAGTATTTT. Protein product: CASNAGGASTDTQYF.

This clone was detected a few times. The V and J genes are TRBV28 and TRBJ2-7; 9 nucleotides align to TRBD1. Germline V gene sequence: CDR1 MDHEN, CDR2 SYDVKM. The trim removed 9 bases at V and 1 base at J, leaving 13 bases unmatched. The CDR3 consists of 16 residues. CDR3 residues: CASSNPGQGVSYEQYF. The CDR3 DNA follows: TGTGCCAGTTCGAACCCGGGACAGGGAGTTTCCTACGAGCAGTACTTC.

This rearrangement joins TRBV4-1 to TRBJ1-2; D gene unclear. CDR1 is MGHRA and CDR2 is YSYEKL in the germline V gene. The CDR3 consists of 16 residues. Trimming removed 1 base at V and 1 base at J, with 13 bases between. CDR3 sequence reads: CASSQVGQAFNYGYTF. Written as DNA, the CDR3 is TGCGCCAGCAGCCAAGTCGGCCAGGCCTTTAACTATGGCTACACCTTC.

This clone was detected only once. The chain uses TRBV5-1 and TRBJ2-1; TRBD1 or TRBD2 may be the D gene (5 bases each). The CDR3 is made up of 16 amino acids. The germline V gene has CDR1 SGHRS and CDR2 YFSETQ. V was shortened by 4 bases and J by 5 bases, with 19 bases between the two germline ends. The CDR3 is CASSRAGTGTHNEQFF. CDR3 nucleotides: TGCGCCAGCAGCAGAGCCGGGACGGGGACCCACAATGAGCAGTTCTTC.

This clone was counted between two and nine times. The chain has TRBV30 and TRBJ1-1; D gene ambiguous. The CDR3 is made up of 15 amino acids. Trimming stripped 7 bases from V and 0 bases from J, with 18 bases between. Germline lookup yields CDR1 GTSNPN and CDR2 SVGIG (reference sequence). Here the CDR3 reads CASVGSGRLNTEAFF. In DNA, the CDR3 is TGTGCCTCGGTCGGCTCGGGCAGACTGAACACTGAAGCTTTCTTT.

This clone was observed a single time. Other DNA sequences from this sample encode an identical CDR3 as well. This chain joins TRBV28 and TRBJ1-5; no definite D call. The CDR3 is made up of 12 amino acids. Germline V gene data show CDR1 as MDHEN and CDR2 as SYDVKM. Deletions cut 7 bases from V and 4 bases from J, with 8 bases between. CDR3 in amino acids: CASTGSNQPQHF. CDR3 bases: TGTGCCAGCACGGGGTCGAATCAGCCCCAGCATTTT. The full variable domain, its missing parts supplied by reference TRBV28 and TRBJ1-5, is DVKVTQSSRYLVKRTGEKVFLECVQDMDHENMFWYRQDPGLGLRLIYFSYDVKMKEKGDIPEGYSVSREKKERFSLILESASTNQTSMYLCASTGSNQPQHFGDGTRLSIL.

V usage is TRBV15 and J usage is TRBJ2-3; no clear D. The CDR3 is made up of 12 amino acids. V lost 0 bases, J lost 9 bases, and 7 bases lay in between. Germline assignment: CDR1 LNHNV and CDR2 YYDKDF (reference sequence). The DNA for the CDR3 is TGTGCCACCAGCAGAGATCACGGGACGCAGTATTTT. This codes for CATSRDHGTQYF.

The rearrangement joins TRBV10-1 to TRBJ1-4, with D unresolved. Germline CDR1 and CDR2: WNHNN and SYGVQD (reference sequence). Trimming left V 8 bases short and J 0 bases short, with 10 bases between. CDR3 length: 14 amino acids. The CDR3 DNA is TGCGCCAGCCTTAGGATACCAACTAATGAAAAACTGTTTTTT. It specifies CASLRIPTNEKLFF.